Listed here is a single T cell receptor beta chain. No antigen is known for it. This sample is part of a study of T cell repertoires in cytomegalovirus infection. Overall study: The study used recently identified HLA-C-restricted and well-studied HLA-B-restricted CMV epitopes.

Germline CDR1 and CDR2: LGHNA and YSLEER. V shed 8 bases and J shed 4 bases, with 18 bases lying between them. The CDR3 has 15 residues. TCRdb processed the reads anew with MiXCR; each CDR3 protein has one entry. The top ten hold roughly 13% of the sample, which has approximately 350,000 distinct CDR3 sequences, about 35% seen once. Sample: cultured PBMCs, taken from culture after CMV antigen stimulation. J is TRBJ1-5 and V is TRBV4-3; D unclear. The source of this sequence is a human donor in good health (CMV status not recorded). Some clones in this sample may be carry-over from other donors' samples. Here the CDR3 reads CASRQSGQKNQPQHF. Written as DNA, the CDR3 is TGCGCCAGCCGACAAAGTGGGCAGAAAAATCAGCCCCAGCATTTT.